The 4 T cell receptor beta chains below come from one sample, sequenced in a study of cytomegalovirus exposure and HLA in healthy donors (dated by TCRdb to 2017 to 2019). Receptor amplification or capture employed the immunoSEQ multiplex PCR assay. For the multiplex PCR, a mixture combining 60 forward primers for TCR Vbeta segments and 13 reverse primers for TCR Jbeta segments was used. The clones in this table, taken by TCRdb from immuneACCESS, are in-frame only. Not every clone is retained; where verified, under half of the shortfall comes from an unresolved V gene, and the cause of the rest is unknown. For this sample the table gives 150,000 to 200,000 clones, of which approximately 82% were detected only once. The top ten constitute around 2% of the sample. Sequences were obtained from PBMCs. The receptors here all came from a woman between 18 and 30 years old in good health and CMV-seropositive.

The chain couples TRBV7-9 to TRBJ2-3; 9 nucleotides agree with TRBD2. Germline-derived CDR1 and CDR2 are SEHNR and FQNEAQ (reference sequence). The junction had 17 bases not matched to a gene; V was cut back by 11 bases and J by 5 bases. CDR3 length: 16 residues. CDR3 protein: CACVAGGGAWGDTQYF. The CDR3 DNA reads TGTGCCTGCGTCGCGGGCGGGGGGGCCTGGGGAGATACGCAGTATTTT.

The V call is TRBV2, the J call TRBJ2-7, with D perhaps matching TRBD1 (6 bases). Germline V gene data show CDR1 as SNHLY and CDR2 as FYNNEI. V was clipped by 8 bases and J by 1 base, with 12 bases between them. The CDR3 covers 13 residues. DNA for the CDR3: TGTGCCAGCCAACCGGGACAATCCTACGAGCAGTACGTC. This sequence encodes CASQPGQSYEQYV.

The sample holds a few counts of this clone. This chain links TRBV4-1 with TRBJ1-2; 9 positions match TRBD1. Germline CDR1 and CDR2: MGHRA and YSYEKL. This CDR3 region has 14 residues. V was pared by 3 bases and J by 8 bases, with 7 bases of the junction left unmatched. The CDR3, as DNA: TGCGCCAGCAGCCACTTGACAGGGGGTTTGGGCTACACCTTC. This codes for CASSHLTGGLGYTF.

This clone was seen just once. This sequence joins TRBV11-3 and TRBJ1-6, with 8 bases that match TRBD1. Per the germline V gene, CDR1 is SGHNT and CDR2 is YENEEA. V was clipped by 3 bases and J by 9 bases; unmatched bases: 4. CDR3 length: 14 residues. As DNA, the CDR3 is TGTGCCAGCAGCTTCCAGGGGGCGGCTTCACCCCTCCACTTT. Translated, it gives CASSFQGAASPLHF.